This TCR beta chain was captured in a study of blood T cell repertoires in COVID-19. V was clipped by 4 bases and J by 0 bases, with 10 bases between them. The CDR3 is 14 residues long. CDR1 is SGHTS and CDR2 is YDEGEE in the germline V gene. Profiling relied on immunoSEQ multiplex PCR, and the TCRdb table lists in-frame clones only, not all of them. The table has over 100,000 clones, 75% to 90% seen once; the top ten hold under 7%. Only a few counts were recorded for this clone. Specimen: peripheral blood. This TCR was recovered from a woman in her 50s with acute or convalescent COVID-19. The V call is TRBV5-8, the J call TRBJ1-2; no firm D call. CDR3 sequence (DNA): TGTGCCAGCAGCCGGGAGTCACCTAACTATGGCTACACCTTC. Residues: CASSRESPNYGYTF.